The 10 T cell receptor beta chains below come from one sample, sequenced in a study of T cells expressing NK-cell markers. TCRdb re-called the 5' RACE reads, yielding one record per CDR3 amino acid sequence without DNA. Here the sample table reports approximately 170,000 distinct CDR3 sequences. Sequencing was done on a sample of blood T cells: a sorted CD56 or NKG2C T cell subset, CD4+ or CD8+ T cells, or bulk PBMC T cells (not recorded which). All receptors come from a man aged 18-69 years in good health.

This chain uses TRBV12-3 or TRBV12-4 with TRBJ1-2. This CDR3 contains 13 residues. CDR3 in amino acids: CASSLALLAGYTF.

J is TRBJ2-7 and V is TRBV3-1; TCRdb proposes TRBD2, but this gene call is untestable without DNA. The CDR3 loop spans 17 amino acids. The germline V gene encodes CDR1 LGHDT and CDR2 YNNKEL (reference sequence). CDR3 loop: CASSQSPPTNGGYEQYF.

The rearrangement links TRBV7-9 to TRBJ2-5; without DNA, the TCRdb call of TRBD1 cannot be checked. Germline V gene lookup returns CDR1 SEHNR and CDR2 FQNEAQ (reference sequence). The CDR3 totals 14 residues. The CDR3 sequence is CASSYGTGLKTQYF.

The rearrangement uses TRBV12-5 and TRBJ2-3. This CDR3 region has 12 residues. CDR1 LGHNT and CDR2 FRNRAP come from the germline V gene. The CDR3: CASSDGTDTQYF.

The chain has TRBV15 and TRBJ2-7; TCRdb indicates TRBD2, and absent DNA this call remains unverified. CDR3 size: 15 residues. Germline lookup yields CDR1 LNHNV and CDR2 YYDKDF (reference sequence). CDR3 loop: CATSRKGGAAYEQYF.

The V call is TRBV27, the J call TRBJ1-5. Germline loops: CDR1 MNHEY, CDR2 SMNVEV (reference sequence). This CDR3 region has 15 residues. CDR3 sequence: CASSAVWAGNQPQHF.

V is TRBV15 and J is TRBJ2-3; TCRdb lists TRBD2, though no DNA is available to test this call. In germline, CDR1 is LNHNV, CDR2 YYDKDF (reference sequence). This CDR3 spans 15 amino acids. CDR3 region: CATSRDASGTDTQYF.

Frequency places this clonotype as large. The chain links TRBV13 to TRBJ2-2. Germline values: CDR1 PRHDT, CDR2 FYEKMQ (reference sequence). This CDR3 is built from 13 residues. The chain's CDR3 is CASNSANTGELFF.

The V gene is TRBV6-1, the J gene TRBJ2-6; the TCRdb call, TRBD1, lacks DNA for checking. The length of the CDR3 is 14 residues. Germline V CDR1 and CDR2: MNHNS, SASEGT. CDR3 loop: CASQTGSGANVLTF.

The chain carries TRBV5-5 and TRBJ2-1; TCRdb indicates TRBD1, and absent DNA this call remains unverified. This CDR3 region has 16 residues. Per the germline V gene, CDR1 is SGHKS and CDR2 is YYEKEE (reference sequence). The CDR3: CASSLAPGQGAHEQFF.